This T cell receptor (beta chain) originates from a study of cytomegalovirus exposure and HLA in healthy donors (dated by TCRdb to 2015 to 2018). A note on the overall study: According to a later analysis, one platform produced both the 100 to 150 validation repertoires and the 670 or so repertoires of the first cohort. To predict cytomegalovirus infection status, the study brought together high-throughput TCR immunosequencing, statistical association of individual TCRs with disease status, and machine learning. The study was designed to test whether signatures of past pathogen exposure could be identified by cataloging public T cell receptors. Along with the approximately 620-subject first cohort, a separate validation cohort of 120 different subjects was used.

Trimming at the junction amounts to 7 bases on V and 3 bases on J, and the germline ends lie 17 bases apart. CDR1 and CDR2 are read off the germline V gene as MNHNS and SASEGT. The CDR3, cysteine through phenylalanine, is 15 amino acids long. The entry retains the CDR3 DNA only, 45 bases that are in frame from base 1. Comment on this clone: Its antigen is not yet known. The sample holds no much larger clone one base away, and base qualities are not on file.

Libraries were constructed by the immunoSEQ multiplex PCR assay. The study's processing was this. A statistical classification framework was developed to diagnose cytomegalovirus status using the catalog of TCR beta chain sequences. The table was pulled from immuneACCESS by TCRdb, which kept in-frame rearrangements only. Such tables lose some clones; where checked, under half of the loss comes from unresolved V genes, and the rest has no known cause. V, J and clone size reflect that table, while D and trimming were determined from the DNA. This sample has 150,000 to 200,000 clones in its table, and about four fifths of those were observed once. Around 6.7% of the sample rests with the top ten. Separate from the roughly 630-subject first cohort, the validation cohort of roughly 130 subjects was the group to which the donors belonged. The investigation overall reported the following: All 120 or so repertoires were used to score co-occurrence in the validation cohort in a later analysis, because that analysis had no HLA typing for the cohort. A later analysis found that TCRs clustered in the first cohort also tended to co-occur in the roughly 120 validation repertoires, with 94% of cluster scores above 0. The authors suggested that the approach could potentially be extended to other disease states and immunological phenotypes. The classifier was reported to diagnose cytomegalovirus status with high specificity and sensitivity in both the original cohort and the validation cohort. In vitro tests confirmed that a few of the cytomegalovirus-associated TCR beta chains recognize cytomegalovirus antigens. Across donors, most TCR sequences were observed very rarely, whereas some public TCRs were present in many individuals. The study listed 164 TCR beta chains as associated with cytomegalovirus.

The sequence derives from a man aged 18 to 29 in good health and CMV-seropositive. The chain links TRBV6-1 with TRBJ2-3, with no reliable assignment of the D segment. Material: PBMCs. The base sequence is TGTGCCAGCAAAAGAGCGCCTCAAAGTACAGATACGCAGTATTTT. Its translation is CASKRAPQSTDTQYF.